This is a list of T cell receptor beta chains from one sample in a study of T cells in Graves' hyperthyroidism and ophthalmopathy. TCRdb reprocessed the multiplex PCR reads with MiXCR, giving one entry per CDR3 protein. Among roughly 200,000 distinct CDR3 sequences listed, around 16% were seen once. Sequencing was carried out using blood. These receptors were collected from a man aged 35 to 55 with Graves' hyperthyroidism. Each CDR3 is given without its conserved first and last residue. The order of the fields is CDR3 protein, V gene.

ATAGDGGAGEQF | TRBV24-1
ASSEFDKAIEQY | TRBV6-1
ASSLEGANVLT | TRBV5-1
ASKVWREETQY | TRBV6-1
ASSSRQGRLNTEAF | TRBV6-1
ATSRGGASDTQY | TRBV24-1
ASSRKWDQPQH | TRBV6-2/TRBV6-3
ASSEDGAPGGRYGYT | TRBV2
ASGLALRAGPTQETQY | TRBV12-5
ASSWRGARSYTEAF | TRBV5-1
SARQGLAYEQY | TRBV20-1
ASSPRERGHYGYT | TRBV3-1
SARDYRQPYSNQPQH | TRBV20-1
ATSRDATTGELF | TRBV15
AWSVGLAGATDTQY | TRBV30
ASSYGTSGGSYEQY | TRBV6-6
ASSLLTGWDEQY | TRBV7-2
ASKVTGTLQETQY | TRBV27
ASRGVSYNSPLH | TRBV6-1
ASSTPGLAGINTGELF | TRBV19
ASSLDQNGDIQY | TRBV5-8
ASNRQGGGDTEAF | TRBV2
ASSLGQELYEQY | TRBV5-1
SARGDLLNTEAF | TRBV20-1
ATSDISETDTQY | TRBV24-1
ASSLGDKYTGELF | TRBV5-4
ASREEVYNEQF | TRBV19
ASRDRIGGQPQH | TRBV28
SARRATNYGYT | TRBV20-1
ASRPRTGSYEQY | TRBV12-3/TRBV12-4
ASCLERLTEAF | TRBV3-1
SVGTGVMREQF | TRBV20-1
ASNQSGGNNSPLH | TRBV28
ASSQEGTGTGGPSEQY | TRBV4-2
ASSNQGVTNEQY | TRBV7-9
ASSQDPGEYNYGYT | TRBV14
ATSRDWAGANVLT | TRBV15
SARRGDRDYSNQPQH | TRBV20-1
ASSLDRLAGVQTDTQY | TRBV5-1
ASSYGISDSPLH | TRBV6-5
SVRTVDNSPLH | TRBV29-1
SVADNGGVGGYT | TRBV29-1
ASSEIAASETQY | TRBV2
ASSYRGRGIEQY | TRBV11-2
ASSQGGENYGYT | TRBV4-2
ASSLGLPTSGGYQETQY | TRBV12-3/TRBV12-4